The rows below give T cell receptor beta chains drawn from one sample of a study of blood T cell repertoires in COVID-19. Generated by immunoSEQ multiplex PCR, the TCRdb table keeps only in-frame clones and is missing some. The table shows 150,000 to 200,000 clones, with 82% occurring only once. Sequencing used peripheral blood. These receptors all stem from a human donor with acute or convalescent COVID-19. The donor label of this sample is uncertain. Both conserved end residues are part of each CDR3. A D gene is named only where the DNA matches it firmly. Clone size, where shown, is once, few, many, or a class for clones that have expanded.

TRBD1,-,TRBV19,TRBJ1-5,TGTGCCAGTACCACCTGGGGGGACAGGGGGCGAATCGGCAATCAGCCCCAGCATTTT,CASTTWGDRGRIGNQPQHF
-,-,TRBV28,TRBJ2-5,TGTGCCACCTCCTCTGAGGGAATAGGGCAAGAGACCCAGTACTTC,CATSSEGIGQETQYF
TRBD1,-,TRBV10-3,TRBJ2-3,TGTGCCACCTCCCGGGGACAGGGCCAAAGCACAGATACGCAGTATTTT,CATSRGQGQSTDTQYF
TRBD1,-,TRBV10-3,TRBJ1-1,TGTGCCATCAGGCCAGGACAGGGTAACACTGAAGCTTTCTTT,CAIRPGQGNTEAFF
-,-,TRBV6-5,TRBJ1-3,TGTGCCAGCATCGCCTTCGGGACTGGAAACACCATATATTTT,CASIAFGTGNTIYF
-,few,TRBV7-8,TRBJ1-2,TGTGCCAGCAGCTTAGAATCAACAGGAACAGGCTACACCTTC,CASSLESTGTGYTF
-,-,TRBV7-2,TRBJ2-2,TGTGCCAGCAGTTACAACAGGGTCACCGGGGAGCTGTTTTTT,CASSYNRVTGELFF
-,-,TRBV6-1,TRBJ1-1,TGTGCCAGCAGTGAAGCGGGGGGGCATCGGGGTAAAACTGAAGCTTTCTTT,CASSEAGGHRGKTEAFF
TRBD2,-,TRBV27,TRBJ2-7,TGTGCCAGCAGTTTCCTAGCGGGGCTAGCCTACGAGCAGTACTTC,CASSFLAGLAYEQYF
-,-,TRBV24-1,TRBJ2-1,TGTGCCACCGCAGGGCCCTACAATGAGCAGTTCTTC,CATAGPYNEQFF
TRBD1,-,TRBV9,TRBJ1-2,TGTGCCAGCAGAGCCGACAGGGGAGACTATGGCTACACCTTC,CASRADRGDYGYTF
-,-,TRBV5-5,TRBJ1-1,TGTGCCAGCAGCCCAACCTGGGGGCAGAACACTGAAGCTTTCTTT,CASSPTWGQNTEAFF
TRBD1,-,TRBV16,TRBJ2-4,TGTGCCAGCAGTCCGGACGGCAGGGGGCTTTCAAACATTCAGTACTTC,CASSPDGRGLSNIQYF
-,few,TRBV27,TRBJ2-1,TGTGCCAGCAGCCCTTTCCCCTACAATGAGCAGTTCTTC,CASSPFPYNEQFF
TRBD1,-,TRBV5-6,TRBJ1-4,TGTGCCAGCAGCGGGACAGGGTTGAGAGAAAAACTGTTTTTT,CASSGTGLREKLFF
-,-,TRBV11-3,TRBJ2-2,TGTGCCAGCAGCAATAGAGGATTTGGGGAGCTGTTTTTT,CASSNRGFGELFF
TRBD1,-,TRBV18,TRBJ2-2,TGTGCCAGCAGTGCCCAACCCAGGGGGCTGGGCACCGGGGAGCTGTTTTTT,CASSAQPRGLGTGELFF
-,-,TRBV7-2,TRBJ1-5,TGTGCCAGCAGCCCTAATTATAGCAATCAGCCCCAGCATTTT,CASSPNYSNQPQHF
TRBD1,-,TRBV4-1,TRBJ1-4,TGCGCCAGCAGCCATGGGGGGACAGCCAATGAAAAACTGTTTTTT,CASSHGGTANEKLFF
TRBD1,-,TRBV19,TRBJ1-5,TGTGCCAGTAGTATAGCCGGGACAGGGGCGAGCAATCAGCCCCAGCATTTT,CASSIAGTGASNQPQHF
TRBD2,once,TRBV25-1,TRBJ2-1,TGTGCCAGCAGGTCAGCGGGAGAGGCAGACTACAATGAGCAGTTCTTC,CASRSAGEADYNEQFF
TRBD2,-,TRBV5-1,TRBJ2-2,TGCGCCAGCAGCTCAATCGCTAGCGGGGGGAACACCGGGGAGCTGTTTTTT,CASSSIASGGNTGELFF